Listed below are T cell receptor beta chains from one sample, sequenced in a study of long-term antiretroviral therapy in people with HIV. The table came from immunoSEQ multiplex PCR; TCRdb's copy has only in-frame clones and leaves some out. This table has fewer than 30,000 clones, just under 85% appearing once. This material consisted of unsorted PBMCs, taken 0.7 years before starting antiretroviral therapy. These receptors were taken from a man in his thirties or forties with HIV. CDR3s include the opening cysteine and the closing phenylalanine or tryptophan. Each record gives: V gene, J gene, clone size, D gene, CDR3 DNA, CDR3 protein. The D gene is left open where the match is weak. Not every row has a clone size; where given, it reads once, few, many or a size class.

v_gene: TRBV19; j_gene: TRBJ1-5; abundance: NA; d_gene: TRBD1; CDR3nt: TGTGCCACCAGGGACAGGGGCAATCAGCCCCAGCATTTT; CDR3aa: CATRDRGNQPQHF
v_gene: TRBV30; j_gene: TRBJ1-1; abundance: NA; d_gene: TRBD1; CDR3nt: TGTGCCTGGAGGACGAGACAGGGTGAAGCTTTCTTT; CDR3aa: CAWRTRQGEAFF
v_gene: TRBV6-1; j_gene: TRBJ1-1; abundance: NA; d_gene: NA; CDR3nt: TGTGCCAGCAGACTAGTTTTAAACAGCAACACTGAAGCTTTCTTT; CDR3aa: CASRLVLNSNTEAFF
v_gene: TRBV6-5; j_gene: TRBJ2-1; abundance: NA; d_gene: TRBD1; CDR3nt: TGTGCCAGCAGTTACGGACCAGGGGGCATAAGCAATGAGCAGTTCTTC; CDR3aa: CASSYGPGGISNEQFF
v_gene: TRBV27; j_gene: TRBJ2-7; abundance: few; d_gene: NA; CDR3nt: TGTGCCAGCAGATACGTAGCTTTGCGAACCTACGAGCAGTACTTC; CDR3aa: CASRYVALRTYEQYF
v_gene: TRBV4-1; j_gene: TRBJ2-1; abundance: NA; d_gene: TRBD2; CDR3nt: TGCGCCAGCAGCCCATTGGGACTAGCGGGAGAAGGGAGCTACAATGAGCAGTTCTTC; CDR3aa: CASSPLGLAGEGSYNEQFF
v_gene: TRBV18; j_gene: TRBJ2-7; abundance: NA; d_gene: TRBD1; CDR3nt: TGTGCCAGCTCACCACGGATGGGACAGGGGGCGACCTACGAGCAGTACTTC; CDR3aa: CASSPRMGQGATYEQYF
v_gene: TRBV30; j_gene: TRBJ2-7; abundance: NA; d_gene: NA; CDR3nt: TGTGCCTGGAGACCCCGACAGGCGACCTACGAGCAGTACTTC; CDR3aa: CAWRPRQATYEQYF
v_gene: TRBV11-3; j_gene: TRBJ1-2; abundance: NA; d_gene: NA; CDR3nt: TGTGCCAGCAGCCTACCATCAGGGGATGGCTACACCTTC; CDR3aa: CASSLPSGDGYTF
v_gene: TRBV6-6; j_gene: TRBJ2-2; abundance: NA; d_gene: NA; CDR3nt: TGTGCCAGCAGTTGGGAGCGGCGAAGGACCGGGGAGCTGTTTTTT; CDR3aa: CASSWERRRTGELFF
v_gene: TRBV6-1; j_gene: TRBJ1-2; abundance: NA; d_gene: NA; CDR3nt: TGTGCCAGCAGTGTGGCAGGGAACTATGGCTACACCTTC; CDR3aa: CASSVAGNYGYTF
v_gene: TRBV7-9; j_gene: TRBJ2-2; abundance: NA; d_gene: NA; CDR3nt: TGTGCCAGCAGCTTAGCAGGTCCCGGGGAGCTGTTTTTT; CDR3aa: CASSLAGPGELFF
v_gene: TRBV6-5; j_gene: TRBJ2-1; abundance: NA; d_gene: TRBD1; CDR3nt: TGTGCCAGCAGTCCCGGGACAGGGTTGTCTGAGCAGTTCTTC; CDR3aa: CASSPGTGLSEQFF
v_gene: TRBV9; j_gene: TRBJ2-2; abundance: NA; d_gene: TRBD2; CDR3nt: TGTGCCAGCAGCGTTACTAGCGGGAGGGCAAACACCGGGGAGCTGTTTTTT; CDR3aa: CASSVTSGRANTGELFF
v_gene: TRBV5-1; j_gene: TRBJ2-5; abundance: NA; d_gene: NA; CDR3nt: TGCGCCAGCAGCCTTGGAACTAGGGGCCAAGAGACCCAGTACTTC; CDR3aa: CASSLGTRGQETQYF
v_gene: TRBV5-1; j_gene: TRBJ1-1; abundance: NA; d_gene: TRBD1; CDR3nt: TGCGCCAGCAGGGAACAGGGGCTCAGTTCGGGAACTGAAGCTTTCTTT; CDR3aa: CASREQGLSSGTEAFF
v_gene: TRBV5-1; j_gene: TRBJ1-2; abundance: few; d_gene: NA; CDR3nt: TGCGCCAGCAGCTTGGGCTTTTCGGGGAACTATGGCTACACCTTC; CDR3aa: CASSLGFSGNYGYTF
v_gene: TRBV7-8; j_gene: TRBJ2-3; abundance: NA; d_gene: TRBD1; CDR3nt: TGTGCCAGCAGCTTCGGGACAGGCGGGTTTAGAGATACGCAGTATTTT; CDR3aa: CASSFGTGGFRDTQYF
v_gene: TRBV9; j_gene: TRBJ1-2; abundance: NA; d_gene: TRBD1; CDR3nt: TGTGCCAGCAGCGTAGCAGGGGGCGATGGCTACACCTTC; CDR3aa: CASSVAGGDGYTF
v_gene: TRBV14; j_gene: TRBJ2-1; abundance: once; d_gene: NA; CDR3nt: TGTGCCAGCAGCCAAGTACTGCCGGGGCACAATGAGCAGTTCTTC; CDR3aa: CASSQVLPGHNEQFF
v_gene: TRBV28; j_gene: TRBJ1-2; abundance: NA; d_gene: NA; CDR3nt: TGTGCCAGCGGTAGTCACAGGGATGGCTACACCTTC; CDR3aa: CASGSHRDGYTF
v_gene: TRBV5-1; j_gene: TRBJ1-5; abundance: NA; d_gene: NA; CDR3nt: TGCGCCAGCAGCTTGGCGGGGAGTAGCAATCAGCCCCAGCATTTT; CDR3aa: CASSLAGSSNQPQHF
v_gene: TRBV7-2; j_gene: TRBJ1-4; abundance: NA; d_gene: NA; CDR3nt: TGTGCCAGCAGCTTAGGCAGGGGAGATGAAAAACTGTTTTTT; CDR3aa: CASSLGRGDEKLFF
v_gene: TRBV4-1; j_gene: TRBJ1-5; abundance: NA; d_gene: TRBD1; CDR3nt: TGCGCCAGCAGCCATCCCCAGGGGGCAGGACTGAATAGCAATCAGCCCCAGCATTTT; CDR3aa: CASSHPQGAGLNSNQPQHF
v_gene: TRBV7-2; j_gene: TRBJ2-2; abundance: NA; d_gene: NA; CDR3nt: TGTGCCAGCAGCTTAGTAGGGGGGGGAAACACCGGGGAGCTGTTTTTT; CDR3aa: CASSLVGGGNTGELFF
v_gene: TRBV21-1; j_gene: TRBJ2-5; abundance: NA; d_gene: NA; CDR3nt: TGTGCCATCCCGGGACCCCCCCTGGAGACCCAGTACTTC; CDR3aa: CAIPGPPLETQYF
v_gene: TRBV5-1; j_gene: TRBJ2-3; abundance: NA; d_gene: NA; CDR3nt: TGCGCCAGCAGCTTCGCCCCGGGGGGCCGCACAGATACGCAGTATTTT; CDR3aa: CASSFAPGGRTDTQYF
v_gene: TRBV7-2; j_gene: TRBJ1-2; abundance: few; d_gene: TRBD1; CDR3nt: TGTGCCAGCAGCCACAGGGGGCGGAACTATGGCTACACCTTC; CDR3aa: CASSHRGRNYGYTF
v_gene: TRBV9; j_gene: TRBJ2-1; abundance: NA; d_gene: NA; CDR3nt: TGTGCCAGCAGCGTAGTCGGGGACGCCTACAATGAGCAGTTCTTC; CDR3aa: CASSVVGDAYNEQFF
v_gene: TRBV27; j_gene: TRBJ1-5; abundance: NA; d_gene: NA; CDR3nt: TGTGCCAGCATCTTACCCCTCCGGACGGTATTTACGGACTATAGCAATCAGCCCCAGCATTTT; CDR3aa: CASILPLRTVFTDYSNQPQHF
v_gene: TRBV30; j_gene: TRBJ1-4; abundance: NA; d_gene: NA; CDR3nt: TGTGCCTGGTGTTCAGGACTTAATGAAAAACTGTTTTTT; CDR3aa: CAWCSGLNEKLFF
v_gene: TRBV5-1; j_gene: TRBJ2-7; abundance: NA; d_gene: NA; CDR3nt: TGCGCCAGCAGGCAGGGGGGTTCCTACGAGCAGTACTTC; CDR3aa: CASRQGGSYEQYF
v_gene: TRBV9; j_gene: TRBJ2-7; abundance: NA; d_gene: NA; CDR3nt: TGTGCCAGCAGCGTAAGAGAGGGGCCCTACGAGCAGTACTTC; CDR3aa: CASSVREGPYEQYF
v_gene: TRBV7-9; j_gene: TRBJ1-2; abundance: NA; d_gene: NA; CDR3nt: TGTGCCAGCAGCTTAGAGGTGGAAGGCTATGGCTACACCTTC; CDR3aa: CASSLEVEGYGYTF
v_gene: TRBV7-9; j_gene: TRBJ1-5; abundance: NA; d_gene: NA; CDR3nt: TGTGCCAGCAGCACGAGACCTGGTTTGCCCCAGCATTTT; CDR3aa: CASSTRPGLPQHF
v_gene: TRBV19; j_gene: TRBJ1-5; abundance: NA; d_gene: TRBD1; CDR3nt: TGTGCCAGTAGCCAACAGGGGGCCCAGCCCCAGCATTTT; CDR3aa: CASSQQGAQPQHF
v_gene: TRBV5-6; j_gene: TRBJ2-7; abundance: few; d_gene: TRBD1; CDR3nt: TGTGCCAGCAGCTTGGGAGGGGGCTGGTCCTACGAGCAGTACTTC; CDR3aa: CASSLGGGWSYEQYF
v_gene: TRBV28; j_gene: TRBJ1-1; abundance: NA; d_gene: NA; CDR3nt: TGTGCCAGCAGTATAAGATTCGGTGAAGCTTTCTTT; CDR3aa: CASSIRFGEAFF
v_gene: TRBV6-5; j_gene: TRBJ1-2; abundance: NA; d_gene: NA; CDR3nt: TGTGCCAGCAAAGAGGGTAGCTATGGCTACACCTTC; CDR3aa: CASKEGSYGYTF
v_gene: TRBV4-1; j_gene: TRBJ1-2; abundance: NA; d_gene: NA; CDR3nt: TGCGCCAGCAGCCAAGCGGTCGCTAACTATGGCTACACCTTC; CDR3aa: CASSQAVANYGYTF
v_gene: TRBV27; j_gene: TRBJ1-1; abundance: NA; d_gene: NA; CDR3nt: TGTGCCAGCAGTCCACGACCGATGAACACTGAAGCTTTCTTT; CDR3aa: CASSPRPMNTEAFF
v_gene: TRBV6-5; j_gene: TRBJ2-7; abundance: NA; d_gene: TRBD2; CDR3nt: TGTGCCAGCAGTCCCCGGACTAGCGGGAGAAGGGAGCAGTACTTC; CDR3aa: CASSPRTSGRREQYF
v_gene: TRBV29-1; j_gene: TRBJ2-7; abundance: NA; d_gene: TRBD1; CDR3nt: TGCAGCGTTGGCGGACAGGGGGCCTCCTACGAGCAGTACTTC; CDR3aa: CSVGGQGASYEQYF
v_gene: TRBV6-1; j_gene: TRBJ2-1; abundance: NA; d_gene: NA; CDR3nt: TGTGCCAGCAGGAGCCTAGGGGGGTCCTACAATGAGCAGTTCTTC; CDR3aa: CASRSLGGSYNEQFF
v_gene: TRBV30; j_gene: TRBJ2-7; abundance: NA; d_gene: TRBD2; CDR3nt: TGTGCCTGGAGTAGGGGAAGGACTAGCGGGGGAAACGAGCAGTACTTC; CDR3aa: CAWSRGRTSGGNEQYF
v_gene: TRBV30; j_gene: TRBJ2-1; abundance: NA; d_gene: NA; CDR3nt: TGTGCCTGGAGTCCTTGGGAGGACAATGAGCAGTTCTTC; CDR3aa: CAWSPWEDNEQFF
v_gene: TRBV29-1; j_gene: TRBJ1-2; abundance: NA; d_gene: TRBD1; CDR3nt: TGCAGCGCCGGGGACAGGGCTCAATATGGCTACACCTTC; CDR3aa: CSAGDRAQYGYTF
v_gene: TRBV27; j_gene: TRBJ1-1; abundance: NA; d_gene: NA; CDR3nt: TGTGCCAGCAGTGTCACGAGGGGCAGGGTCACTGAAGCTTTCTTT; CDR3aa: CASSVTRGRVTEAFF
v_gene: TRBV28; j_gene: TRBJ2-1; abundance: NA; d_gene: NA; CDR3nt: TGTGCCACCGCTCTAGGATCGGCCGAATACAATGAGCAGTTCTTC; CDR3aa: CATALGSAEYNEQFF
v_gene: TRBV28; j_gene: TRBJ1-2; abundance: NA; d_gene: NA; CDR3nt: TGTGCCAGCAGTTCCAGGGTCGGAGGCTACACCTTC; CDR3aa: CASSSRVGGYTF
v_gene: TRBV6-5; j_gene: TRBJ2-3; abundance: NA; d_gene: TRBD2; CDR3nt: TGTGCCAGCAGTTTGGGACTAGCGGGAGCAGATACGCAGTATTTT; CDR3aa: CASSLGLAGADTQYF
v_gene: TRBV11-2; j_gene: TRBJ2-3; abundance: NA; d_gene: NA; CDR3nt: TGTGCCAGCAGGGCGGGACTTCCCACAGATACGCAGTATTTT; CDR3aa: CASRAGLPTDTQYF
v_gene: TRBV7-8; j_gene: TRBJ2-7; abundance: NA; d_gene: TRBD2; CDR3nt: TGTGCCAGCAGCTACGGACTAGTCGAGCAGTACTTC; CDR3aa: CASSYGLVEQYF
v_gene: TRBV4-1; j_gene: TRBJ2-1; abundance: once; d_gene: TRBD2; CDR3nt: TGCGCCAGCAGGCGCTTTGAGACTAGCGACAATGAGCAGTTCTTC; CDR3aa: CASRRFETSDNEQFF